The rows below give T cell receptor beta chains drawn from one sample of a study of T cells in tumors after PD-1 blockade. Sequencing was performed with immunoSEQ multiplex PCR; in TCRdb, only in-frame clones are kept and a portion is missing. This table holds approximately 35,000 clones, roughly 73% found once. Material: PBMCs, obtained before anti-PD-1 treatment. The origin of the receptors is a human donor with basal cell carcinoma. The CDR3 runs from the conserved cysteine through the conserved F or W. The D gene is left open where the match is weak. Some rows have no size entry. The others give once, few or many, or a class for an expanded clone.

D gene,J gene,V gene,CDR3 length,clone size,CDR3 DNA,CDR3 protein
NA,TRBJ1-2,TRBV3-1/TRBV3-2,14,NA,TGTGCCAGCAGCCCCGACCGACAAGGTTATGGCTACACCTTC,CASSPDRQGYGYTF
NA,TRBJ1-5,TRBV18,15,NA,TGTGCCAGCTCAACATCCGGACAGCTCAATCAGCCCCAGCATTTT,CASSTSGQLNQPQHF
NA,TRBJ1-2,TRBV28,13,NA,TGTGCCAGCACCACCACGGGGGGCGGTGGCTACACCTTC,CASTTTGGGGYTF
NA,TRBJ2-7,TRBV18,16,NA,TGTGCCAGCTCACCACCGGTTAGCACTCGTTTCGCCGAGCAGTACTTC,CASSPPVSTRFAEQYF
TRBD1,TRBJ1-6,TRBV4-3,15,NA,TGCGCCAGCAGCCGAACGGGACAGTATAATTCACCCCTCCACTTT,CASSRTGQYNSPLHF
TRBD2,TRBJ2-3,TRBV30,17,NA,TGTGCCTGGAGTCCTCAGTGGCGGGGGTCTAGCACAGATACGCAGTATTTT,CAWSPQWRGSSTDTQYF
NA,TRBJ1-5,TRBV6-2/TRBV6-3,16,NA,TGTGCCAGCAGCACAACCGCTGCCGCCAGTGGTCAGCCCCAGCATTTT,CASSTTAAASGQPQHF
TRBD2,TRBJ2-2,TRBV11-3,14,NA,TGTGCCAGCAGCCTAAGCAGGGAGGGCGGGGAGCTGTTTTTT,CASSLSREGGELFF
NA,TRBJ2-2,TRBV18,12,few,TGTGCCAGCTCAAGGAACACCGGGGAGCTGTTTTTT,CASSRNTGELFF
NA,TRBJ2-3,TRBV5-1,13,NA,TGCGCCAGCAGCTTGGAAATAGGCAGTGGGCAGTATTTT,CASSLEIGSGQYF
NA,TRBJ2-3,TRBV11-1,15,NA,TGTGCCAGCAGCCCGACTTGGGAGATCACAGATACGCAGTATTTT,CASSPTWEITDTQYF
NA,TRBJ2-2,TRBV7-2,17,NA,TGTGCCAGCAGCCCACGGGACAAGGGCGGGAGCACCGGGGAGCTGTTTTTT,CASSPRDKGGSTGELFF
NA,TRBJ1-2,TRBV7-7,18,few,TGTGCTAGCAGCCCCTTGACCGCTTCTTTGGGCCCTAACTATGGCTACACCTTC,CASSPLTASLGPNYGYTF
NA,TRBJ2-7,TRBV6-1,14,NA,TGTGCCAGCAGTGAAGTTTGGGGTTCGTACGAGCAGTACTTC,CASSEVWGSYEQYF